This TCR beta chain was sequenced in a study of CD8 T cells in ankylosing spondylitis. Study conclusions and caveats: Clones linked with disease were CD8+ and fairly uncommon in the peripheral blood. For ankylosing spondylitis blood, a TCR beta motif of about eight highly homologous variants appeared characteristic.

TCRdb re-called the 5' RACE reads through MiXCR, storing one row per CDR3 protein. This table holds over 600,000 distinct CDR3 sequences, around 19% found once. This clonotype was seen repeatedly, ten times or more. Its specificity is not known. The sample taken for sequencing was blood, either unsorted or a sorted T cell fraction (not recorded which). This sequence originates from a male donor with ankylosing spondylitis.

The CDR3 sequence: CSVWHATEETQYF. CDR3 coding DNA: TGCAGTGTTTGGCATGCAACGGAGGAGACCCAGTACTTC. The chain joins TRBV20-1 to TRBJ2-5; D gene unclear. The V gene lost 7 bases and the J gene lost 5 bases, with 17 bases spanning the gap. The CDR3 covers 13 residues. Germline V lookup: CDR1 DFQATT, CDR2 SNEGSKA (reference sequence).